The source of this T cell receptor beta chain is a study of CXCR3-negative and CXCR3-positive naive CD8 T cells. Comment on this clonotype: Antigen: not known.

Whole-study findings and limits: CXCR3 levels fell partly with cryopreservation; most assays relied on fresh PBMCs. More hydrophobic TRB CDR3s were found in CXCR3-positive naive cells than in CXCR3-negative naive cells.

With UMI labels, 5' RACE was used to prepare the TRB cDNA libraries. Using the 5' RACE reads, TCRdb records one entry per CDR3 protein without DNA. The listing records about 130,000 distinct CDR3 sequences. Germline V gene lookup returns CDR1 SGDLS and CDR2 YYNGEE. This CDR3 region has 14 residues. The specimen sequenced was naive CXCR3- CD8+ T cells from blood. The subset: CD45RO-CCR7+CD27+CD95- naive CD8+ T cells lacking CXCR3 (TNR3-). The chain links TRBV9 to TRBJ2-7; TCRdb's D call, TRBD2, is unchecked because there is no DNA. This TCR was recovered from a human donor in good health. Some clones in this sample may be carry-over from other donors' samples. CDR3 amino acids: CASSPGSSDYEQYF.